These T cell receptor beta chains were read from a single sample in a study of blood T cell repertoires in COVID-19. Measured with immunoSEQ multiplex PCR; TCRdb has only the in-frame clones, and not every one. The table has about 210,000 clones, roughly 88% seen once. Sequenced material: peripheral blood. Receptors originate from a man aged 45-65 years with active or convalescent COVID-19. Each CDR3 is given with its conserved first and last residue. The order of the fields is D gene, clone size, J gene, V gene, CDR3 length, CDR3 DNA, CDR3 protein. D genes are given only for firm matches. Some rows have no size entry. The others give once, few or many, or a class for an expanded clone.

>TRBD2|NA|TRBJ2-1|TRBV6-5|15
TGTGCCAGCAGAAGATCTAGCGGGGGGTACAATGAGCAGTTCTTC
CASRRSSGGYNEQFF
>TRBD1|NA|TRBJ1-1|TRBV6-2/TRBV6-3|16
TGTGCCAGCAGTTACTCTCGGACAGGTATGAACACTGAAGCTTTCTTT
CASSYSRTGMNTEAFF
>TRBD1|NA|TRBJ1-2|TRBV5-1|15
TGCGCCAGCAGCGGGGACAGGGGACGGGGCTATGGCTACACCTTC
CASSGDRGRGYGYTF
>TRBD2|few|TRBJ2-7|TRBV19|17
TGTGCCAGTAGTCCGTGGACTAGCGGGAGTTCGTCCTACGAGCAGTACTTC
CASSPWTSGSSSYEQYF
>TRBD2|NA|TRBJ2-1|TRBV5-1|15
TGCGCCAGCAGCTTTGGGTCTAGCGGTTACAATGAGCAGTTCTTC
CASSFGSSGYNEQFF
>TRBD1|few|TRBJ1-1|TRBV10-3|12
TGTGCCATCAGTGGACAGGGCACTGAAGCTTTCTTT
CAISGQGTEAFF
>NA|NA|TRBJ2-3|TRBV13|15
TGTGCCAGCAGCTTAGGGGCGGCTCGCACAGATACGCAGTATTTT
CASSLGAARTDTQYF
>TRBD1|NA|TRBJ2-4|TRBV4-1|20
TGCGCCAGCAGCCAGACACCGGGACAGGGTTATTTCCTAGCCAAAAACATTCAGTACTTC
CASSQTPGQGYFLAKNIQYF
>NA|NA|TRBJ1-5|TRBV19|14
TGTGCCAGTAGTGCGGGGGGGAGCAATCAGCCCCAGCATTTT
CASSAGGSNQPQHF
>NA|NA|TRBJ1-3|TRBV11-2|17
TGTGCCAGCAGCTTAGCATTCCGGACAACCTCTGGAAACACCATATATTTT
CASSLAFRTTSGNTIYF
>NA|few|TRBJ2-1|TRBV5-1|14
TGCGCCAGCAGCTTGGGGGACATCCACAATGAGCAGTTCTTC
CASSLGDIHNEQFF
>TRBD1|NA|TRBJ2-7|TRBV29-1|13
TGCAGCGTGCCGGGACAGGGTGAATACGAGCAGTACTTC
CSVPGQGEYEQYF
>NA|NA|TRBJ2-3|TRBV9|14
TGTGCCAGCAGTGTTAGAGGGAGGTCAGATACGCAGTATTTT
CASSVRGRSDTQYF
>NA|NA|TRBJ2-3|TRBV7-3|14
TGTGCCAGCAGCTTAGCCGGGAGCGGGGATACGCAGTATTTT
CASSLAGSGDTQYF
>TRBD1|NA|TRBJ1-2|TRBV15|17
TGTGCCACCAGCAGAGATCGAAGGACAGGGGGTCACTATGGCTACACCTTC
CATSRDRRTGGHYGYTF
>TRBD2|once|TRBJ2-3|TRBV11-2|14
TGTGCCAGCAGCTCTAGCGGGAGTGTTCATACGCAGTATTTT
CASSSSGSVHTQYF
>NA|NA|TRBJ1-1|TRBV6-5|14
TGTGCCAGCAGACGGTGGGGGGGGGACACTGAAGCTTTCTTT
CASRRWGGDTEAFF
>TRBD2|NA|TRBJ2-7|TRBV27|14
TGTGCCAGCCGGGGGGGGGCTGGGTCCTACGAGCAGTACTTC
CASRGGAGSYEQYF
>TRBD2|once|TRBJ2-3|TRBV10-2|15
TGCGCCAGCAGTGATATTAGCGGGGGGTTACTTACGCAGTATTTT
CASSDISGGLLTQYF
>TRBD1|few|TRBJ1-2|TRBV5-6|17
TGTGCCAGCAGCTCGTTAATGACAGGGGGCGCAGGAGATGGCTACACCTTC
CASSSLMTGGAGDGYTF
>TRBD1|once|TRBJ2-1|TRBV10-2|14
TGCGCCAGCAACCGGGACAGTTTCAACAATGAGCAGTTCTTC
CASNRDSFNNEQFF
>NA|NA|TRBJ2-4|TRBV27|13
TGTGCCAGCAGTCCGAACCTGGGAGACATTCAGTACTTC
CASSPNLGDIQYF
>NA|once|TRBJ2-3|TRBV7-2|15
TGTGCCAGCAGCGAGGGGACATTTAGCACAGATACGCAGTATTTT
CASSEGTFSTDTQYF
>NA|NA|TRBJ1-1|TRBV7-8|11
TGTGCCAGCAGGACGGGCACTGAAGCTTTCTTT
CASRTGTEAFF
>TRBD1|NA|TRBJ2-5|TRBV5-1|14
TGCGCCAGCAGCTTGGATACAGGGGTCGAGACCCAGTACTTC
CASSLDTGVETQYF
>TRBD2|NA|TRBJ2-7|TRBV5-6|16
TGTGCCAGCAGCTTCTCGATGGGACTAGAAATTTACGAGCAGTACTTC
CASSFSMGLEIYEQYF
>NA|NA|TRBJ1-4|TRBV7-2|12
TGTGCCAGCAGCTACGGGAGGGAAAAACTGTTTTTT
CASSYGREKLFF
>NA|NA|TRBJ2-3|TRBV6-2/TRBV6-3|14
TGTGCCAGCAGTCTAGTCGCTAAAGGAGATACGCAGTATTTT
CASSLVAKGDTQYF
>NA|NA|TRBJ1-3|TRBV18|15
TGTGCCAGCTCACCGACAGTACTCTCTGGAAACACCATATATTTT
CASSPTVLSGNTIYF
>NA|NA|TRBJ1-2|TRBV7-3|15
TGTGCCAGCAGCTTAAGTCCGACGGGAATCTATGGCTACACCTTC
CASSLSPTGIYGYTF
>NA|NA|TRBJ2-7|TRBV6-6|14
TGTGCCAGCAGTTACGGGGCCAGAGCATACGAGCAGTACTTC
CASSYGARAYEQYF
>NA|NA|TRBJ2-3|TRBV24-1|13
TGTGCCACCAGTGCTACAGGGTCAGATACGCAGTATTTT
CATSATGSDTQYF
>TRBD1|NA|TRBJ2-4|TRBV6-4|18
TGTGCCAGCAGTGACTCACAAGGACAGGGAGTTGTTAAAAACATTCAGTACTTC
CASSDSQGQGVVKNIQYF
>TRBD1|once|TRBJ1-5|TRBV2|14
TGTGCCAGCAGTAGACAGGGTCTTAATCAGCCCCAGCATTTT
CASSRQGLNQPQHF
>NA|NA|TRBJ1-2|TRBV2|12
TGTGCCAGCAGTGAACCCGGGAAGGGCTACACCTTC
CASSEPGKGYTF
>TRBD2|NA|TRBJ2-3|TRBV6-2/TRBV6-3|17
TGTGCCAGCAGTTCCCCCCCACTAGCGGGAGGTTCCGATACGCAGTATTTT
CASSSPPLAGGSDTQYF
>NA|NA|TRBJ1-4|TRBV6-5|15
TGTGCCAGCAGCCACTGGGCAGGGACTAATGAAAAACTGTTTTTT
CASSHWAGTNEKLFF
>NA|NA|TRBJ2-3|TRBV5-1|15
TGCGCCAGCACCCCCCTGGGCTACCTCACAGATACGCAGTATTTT
CASTPLGYLTDTQYF
>NA|NA|TRBJ2-7|TRBV5-1|12
TGCGCCAGCAGCTTACGGGACACCGAGCAGTACTTC
CASSLRDTEQYF
>TRBD1|NA|TRBJ1-1|TRBV27|13
TGTGCCAGCAGTTATTACAGGGGGACTGAAGCTTTCTTT
CASSYYRGTEAFF
>TRBD2|NA|TRBJ2-5|TRBV28|14
TGTGCCAGCAGTTTATTGGGGGGGCAAGAGACCCAGTACTTC
CASSLLGGQETQYF